This TCR beta chain originates from a study of early T cells in non-severe SARS-CoV-2 infection. Per the germline V gene, CDR1 is LGHNA and CDR2 is YNFKEQ. V lost 3 bases and J lost 4; bases outside the gene matches: 9. CDR3 length: 16 residues. Notes on the study in general: VDJdb-based matching was biased toward anti-spike CD8 responses and missed private and CD4 specificities.

The protocol attached unique molecular identifiers to individual cDNA molecules. MiXCR, applied by TCRdb to the 5' RACE reads, yields one record per CDR3 protein. The data show some 23,000 distinct CDR3 sequences, roughly 5% seen once. This clonotype was seen repeatedly, ten times or more. The antigen remains undetermined. The rearrangement links TRBV4-2 to TRBJ2-1; 7 bases agree with TRBD2. The TCR sequence derives from an adult who was a healthcare worker with PCR-confirmed SARS-CoV-2 infection or an uninfected control (not recorded which). Sequenced sample: whole blood. In DNA form, the CDR3 reads TGTGCCAGCAGCCATGATCTAGCGGAGTATTACAATGAGCAGTTCTTC. Its protein is CASSHDLAEYYNEQFF.